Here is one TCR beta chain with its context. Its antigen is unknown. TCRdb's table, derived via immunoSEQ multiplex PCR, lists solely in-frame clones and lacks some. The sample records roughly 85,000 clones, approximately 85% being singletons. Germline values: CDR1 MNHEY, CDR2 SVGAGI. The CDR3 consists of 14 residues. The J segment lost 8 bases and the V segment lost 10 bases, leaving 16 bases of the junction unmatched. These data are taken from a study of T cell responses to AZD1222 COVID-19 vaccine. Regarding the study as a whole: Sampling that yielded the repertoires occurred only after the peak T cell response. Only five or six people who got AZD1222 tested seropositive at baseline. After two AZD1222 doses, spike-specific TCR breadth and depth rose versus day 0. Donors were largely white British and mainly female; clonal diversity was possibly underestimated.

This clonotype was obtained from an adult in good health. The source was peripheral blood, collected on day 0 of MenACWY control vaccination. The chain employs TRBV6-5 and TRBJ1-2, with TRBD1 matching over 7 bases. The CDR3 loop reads CATSWWGDSAGYTF. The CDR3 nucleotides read TGTGCCACCTCCTGGTGGGGGGACAGCGCCGGCTACACCTTC.